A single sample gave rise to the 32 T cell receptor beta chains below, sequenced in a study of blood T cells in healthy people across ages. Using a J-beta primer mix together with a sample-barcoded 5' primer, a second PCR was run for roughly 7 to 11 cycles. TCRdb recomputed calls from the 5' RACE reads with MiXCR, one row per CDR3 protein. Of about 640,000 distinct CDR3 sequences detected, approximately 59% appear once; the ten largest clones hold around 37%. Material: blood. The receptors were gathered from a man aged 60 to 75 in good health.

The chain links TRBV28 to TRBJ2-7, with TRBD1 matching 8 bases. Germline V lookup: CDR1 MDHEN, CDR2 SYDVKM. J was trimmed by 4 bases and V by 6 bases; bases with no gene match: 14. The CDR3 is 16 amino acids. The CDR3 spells CASSPIPRTGLYEQYF. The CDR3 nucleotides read TGTGCCAGCAGCCCCATCCCGAGGACAGGGTTGTACGAGCAGTACTTC.

CDR3 in amino acids: CASSQEGGEDYGYTF. DNA for the CDR3: TGTGCCAGCAGCCAAGAAGGGGGGGAGGACTATGGCTACACCTTC. The rearrangement joins TRBV3-1 to TRBJ1-2; D may be TRBD1 (6 bases). The CDR3 is 15 amino acids. V was cut by 0 bases and J by 3 bases, with 11 bases left in between. The V gene's germline CDR1 is LGHDT and CDR2 YNNKEL (reference sequence).

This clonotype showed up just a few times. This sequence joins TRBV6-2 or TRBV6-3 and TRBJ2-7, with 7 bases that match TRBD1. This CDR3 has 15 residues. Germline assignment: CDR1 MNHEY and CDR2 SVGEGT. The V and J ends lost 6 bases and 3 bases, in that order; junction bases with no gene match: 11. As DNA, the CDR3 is TGTGCCAGCAGAGTAACAGGGGATGGGAACTACGAGCAGTACTTC. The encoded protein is CASRVTGDGNYEQYF.

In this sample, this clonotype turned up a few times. CDR3 nucleotides: TGTGCCAGCAGTTTAGCTCTAGCGGGGGAGAACAATGAGCAGTTCTTC. This gives the protein CASSLALAGENNEQFF. The gene calls are TRBV12-3 or TRBV12-4 and TRBJ2-1; 10 bases agree with TRBD2. The CDR3 consists of 16 residues. V lost 0 bases, J lost 5 bases, and 4 bases stayed unmatched.

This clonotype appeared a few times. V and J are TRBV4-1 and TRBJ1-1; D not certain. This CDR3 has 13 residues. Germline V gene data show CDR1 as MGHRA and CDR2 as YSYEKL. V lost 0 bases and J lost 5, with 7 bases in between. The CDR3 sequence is CASSQDFRTEAFF. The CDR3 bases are TGCGCCAGCAGCCAAGATTTCAGAACTGAAGCTTTCTTT.

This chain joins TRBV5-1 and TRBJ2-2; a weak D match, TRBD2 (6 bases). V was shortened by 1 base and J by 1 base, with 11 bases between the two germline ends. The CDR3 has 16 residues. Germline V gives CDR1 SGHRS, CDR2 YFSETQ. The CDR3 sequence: CASSLRRGGNTGELFF. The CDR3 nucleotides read TGCGCCAGCAGCTTGAGGCGGGGCGGGAACACCGGGGAGCTGTTTTTT.

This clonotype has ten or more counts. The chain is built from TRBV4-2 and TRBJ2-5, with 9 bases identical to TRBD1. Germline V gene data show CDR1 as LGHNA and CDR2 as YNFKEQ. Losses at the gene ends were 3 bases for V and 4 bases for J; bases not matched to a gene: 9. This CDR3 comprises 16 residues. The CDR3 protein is CASSHAGQGWGETQYF. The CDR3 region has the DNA TGTGCCAGCAGCCATGCCGGACAGGGGTGGGGAGAGACCCAGTACTTC.

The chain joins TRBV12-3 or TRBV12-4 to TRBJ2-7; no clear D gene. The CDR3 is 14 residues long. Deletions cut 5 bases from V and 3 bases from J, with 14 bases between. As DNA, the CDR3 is TGTGCCAGCAGTAATGACACGGAGAACTACGAGCAGTACTTC. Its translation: CASSNDTENYEQYF.

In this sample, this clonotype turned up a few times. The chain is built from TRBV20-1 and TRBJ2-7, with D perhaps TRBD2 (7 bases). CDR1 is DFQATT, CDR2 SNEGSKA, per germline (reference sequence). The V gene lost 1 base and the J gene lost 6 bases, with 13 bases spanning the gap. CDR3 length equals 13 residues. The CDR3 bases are TGCAGTGCTAGAGGGGGGGGCCCCAGCGAGCAGTACTTC. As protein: CSARGGGPSEQYF.

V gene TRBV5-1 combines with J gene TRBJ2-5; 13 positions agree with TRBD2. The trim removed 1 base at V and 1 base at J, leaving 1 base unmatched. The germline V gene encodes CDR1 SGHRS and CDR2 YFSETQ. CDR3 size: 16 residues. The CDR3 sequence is CASSLTSGGVQETQYF. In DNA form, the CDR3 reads TGCGCCAGCAGCTTGACTAGCGGGGGGGTCCAAGAGACCCAGTACTTC.

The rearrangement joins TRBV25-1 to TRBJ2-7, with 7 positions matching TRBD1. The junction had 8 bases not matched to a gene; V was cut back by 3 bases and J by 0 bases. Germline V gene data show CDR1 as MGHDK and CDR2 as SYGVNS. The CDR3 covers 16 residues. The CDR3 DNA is TGTGCCAGCAGTGATGAAGGACAGGCCTACTCCTACGAGCAGTACTTC. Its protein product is CASSDEGQAYSYEQYF.

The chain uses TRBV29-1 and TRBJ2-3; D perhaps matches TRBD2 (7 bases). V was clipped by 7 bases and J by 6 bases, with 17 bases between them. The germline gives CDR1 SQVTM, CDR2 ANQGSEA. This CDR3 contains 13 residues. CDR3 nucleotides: TGCAGCGCCACCGAGGGGGGGGCCGATACGCAGTATTTT. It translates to CSATEGGADTQYF.

The DNA of the CDR3 is TGTGCCAGCAGCTTAGAGGGGCAGGGATCATACGAAAAACTGTTTTTT. Amino acid sequence: CASSLEGQGSYEKLFF. V usage is TRBV7-9 and J usage is TRBJ1-4, with D possibly being TRBD1 (5 bases). Trimming left V 1 base short and J 8 bases short, with 17 bases between. This CDR3 region has 16 residues. The V gene's germline CDR1 is SEHNR and CDR2 FQNEAQ (reference sequence).

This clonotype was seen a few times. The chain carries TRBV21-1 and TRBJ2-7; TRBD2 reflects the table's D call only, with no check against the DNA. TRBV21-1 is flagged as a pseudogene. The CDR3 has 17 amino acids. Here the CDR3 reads CASSKGAHPRETYEQYF. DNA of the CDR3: TGTGCCAGCAGCAAAGGGGCTCATCCGCGGGAGACCTACGAGCAGTACTTC.

As DNA, the CDR3 is TGCAGTGCTAGTGGGGGGGGGCGGAATGGCTACACCTTC. This sequence encodes CSASGGGRNGYTF. This chain connects TRBV20-1 to TRBJ1-2, with D perhaps matching TRBD1 (6 bases). The germline CDR1 and CDR2 sequences are DFQATT and SNEGSKA (reference sequence). V was cut by 3 bases and J by 6 bases, with 14 bases left in between. This CDR3 region has 13 residues.

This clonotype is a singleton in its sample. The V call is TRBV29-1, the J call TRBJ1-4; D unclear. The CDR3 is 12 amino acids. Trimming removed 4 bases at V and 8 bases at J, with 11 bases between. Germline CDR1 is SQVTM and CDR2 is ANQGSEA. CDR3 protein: CSVATTTEKLFF. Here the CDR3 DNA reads TGCAGCGTTGCCACTACTACCGAAAAACTGTTTTTT.

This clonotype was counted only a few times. The CDR3: CASSVTDRSYEQYF. CDR3 in DNA: TGTGCCAGCAGCGTAACAGACAGATCCTACGAGCAGTACTTC. V usage is TRBV9 and J usage is TRBJ2-7; weak D call: TRBD1 (5 bases). Trimming removed 1 base from V and 1 base from J, with 9 bases in between. The germline CDR1 and CDR2 sequences are SGDLS and YYNGEE. The CDR3 runs 14 residues.

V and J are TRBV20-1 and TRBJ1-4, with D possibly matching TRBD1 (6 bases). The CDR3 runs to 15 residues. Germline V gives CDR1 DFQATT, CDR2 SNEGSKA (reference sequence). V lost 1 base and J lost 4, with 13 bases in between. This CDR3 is CSARGQTGLNEKLFF. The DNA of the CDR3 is TGCAGTGCTAGAGGCCAGACAGGACTTAATGAAAAACTGTTTTTT.

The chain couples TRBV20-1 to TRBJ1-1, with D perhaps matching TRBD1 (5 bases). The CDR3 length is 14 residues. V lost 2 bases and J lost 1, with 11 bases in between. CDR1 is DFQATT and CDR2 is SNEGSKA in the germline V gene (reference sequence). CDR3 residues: CSARSGAGNTEAFF. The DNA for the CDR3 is TGCAGTGCTAGATCTGGGGCGGGGAACACTGAAGCTTTCTTT.

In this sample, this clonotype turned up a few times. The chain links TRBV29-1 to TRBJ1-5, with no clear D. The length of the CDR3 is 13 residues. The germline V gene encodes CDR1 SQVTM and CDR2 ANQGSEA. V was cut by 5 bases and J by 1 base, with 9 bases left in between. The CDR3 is CSVSAGSNQPQHF. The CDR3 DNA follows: TGCAGCGTTTCAGCGGGGAGCAATCAGCCCCAGCATTTT.

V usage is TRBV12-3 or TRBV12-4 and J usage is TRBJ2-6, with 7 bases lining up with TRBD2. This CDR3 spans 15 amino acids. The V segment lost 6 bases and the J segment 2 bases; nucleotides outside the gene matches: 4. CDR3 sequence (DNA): TGTGCCAGCAGCGATGCGGGAGCTGGGGCCAACGTCCTGACTTTC. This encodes CASSDAGAGANVLTF.

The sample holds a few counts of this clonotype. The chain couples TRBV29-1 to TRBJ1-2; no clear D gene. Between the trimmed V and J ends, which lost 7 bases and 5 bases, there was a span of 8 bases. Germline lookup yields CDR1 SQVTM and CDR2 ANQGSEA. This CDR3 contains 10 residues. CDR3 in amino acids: CSAQEYGYTF. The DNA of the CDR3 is TGCAGCGCCCAGGAGTATGGCTACACCTTC.

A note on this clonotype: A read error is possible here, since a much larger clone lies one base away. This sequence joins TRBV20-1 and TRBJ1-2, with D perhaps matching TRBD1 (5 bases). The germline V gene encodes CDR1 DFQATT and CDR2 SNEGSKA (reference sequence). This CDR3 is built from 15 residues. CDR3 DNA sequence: TGCAGTGCCGCCTTGGGGGTCACGGCTAACTATGCCTACACCTTC. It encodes CSAALGVTANYAYTF.

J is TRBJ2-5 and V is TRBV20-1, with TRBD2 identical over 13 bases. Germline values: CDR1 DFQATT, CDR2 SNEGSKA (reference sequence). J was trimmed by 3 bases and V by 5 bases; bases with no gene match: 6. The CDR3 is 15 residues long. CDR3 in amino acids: CSASGLAGPEETQYF. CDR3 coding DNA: TGCAGTGCTTCGGGACTAGCGGGACCCGAAGAGACCCAGTACTTC.

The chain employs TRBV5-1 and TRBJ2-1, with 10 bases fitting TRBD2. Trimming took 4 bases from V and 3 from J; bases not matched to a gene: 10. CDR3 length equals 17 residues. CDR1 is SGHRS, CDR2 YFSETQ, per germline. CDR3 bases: TGCGCCAGCAGCCCCCCTATAGCGGGGGGCAGCTACAATGAGCAGTTCTTC. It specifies CASSPPIAGGSYNEQFF.

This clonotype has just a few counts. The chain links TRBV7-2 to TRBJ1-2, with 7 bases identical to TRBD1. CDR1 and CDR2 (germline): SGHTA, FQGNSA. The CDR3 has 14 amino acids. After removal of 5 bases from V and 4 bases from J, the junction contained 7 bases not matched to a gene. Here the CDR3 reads CASSGTGQSYGYTF. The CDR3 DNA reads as TGTGCCAGCAGCGGAACGGGACAGTCCTATGGCTACACCTTC.

The CDR3 protein is CASSPGTARTDTQYF. The CDR3, as DNA: TGTGCCAGCAGCCCCGGGACCGCCCGCACAGATACGCAGTATTTT. This chain uses TRBV9 with TRBJ2-3, with D tentatively TRBD1 or TRBD2 (5 bases each). This CDR3 is 15 amino acids long. Germline loops: CDR1 SGDLS, CDR2 YYNGEE. V lost 4 bases to trimming and J lost 1 base, with 13 bases between them.

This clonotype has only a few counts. CDR3 sequence (DNA): TGTGCCAGCAGTTATCGAGGGGTCGAATACGAGCAGTACTTC. It codes for CASSYRGVEYEQYF. V gene TRBV6-5 combines with J gene TRBJ2-4; tentatively, D is TRBD1 or TRBD2 (5 bases each). The J call may be mistaken, given a closer DNA end match to TRBJ2-7. The germline V gene encodes CDR1 MNHEY and CDR2 SVGAGI. The CDR3 runs 14 residues.

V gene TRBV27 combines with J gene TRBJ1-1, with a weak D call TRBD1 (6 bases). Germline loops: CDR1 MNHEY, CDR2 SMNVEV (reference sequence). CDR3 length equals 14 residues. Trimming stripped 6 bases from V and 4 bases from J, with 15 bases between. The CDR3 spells CASRVDRRSTEAFF. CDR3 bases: TGTGCCAGCAGGGTAGACAGGCGCAGCACTGAAGCTTTCTTT.

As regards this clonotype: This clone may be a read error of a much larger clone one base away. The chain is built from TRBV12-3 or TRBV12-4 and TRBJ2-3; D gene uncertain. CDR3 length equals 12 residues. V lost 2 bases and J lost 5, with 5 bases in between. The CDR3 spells CASSLPGDTQYF. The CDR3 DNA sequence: TGTGCCAGCAGTTTACCTGGAGATACGCAGTATTTT.

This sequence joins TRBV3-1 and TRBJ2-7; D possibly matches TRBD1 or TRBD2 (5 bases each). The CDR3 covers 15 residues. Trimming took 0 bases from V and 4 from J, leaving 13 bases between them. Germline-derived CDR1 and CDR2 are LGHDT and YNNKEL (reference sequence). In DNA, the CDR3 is TGTGCCAGCAGCCAAGATCGGGGACGGGCATACGAGCAGTACTTC. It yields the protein CASSQDRGRAYEQYF.

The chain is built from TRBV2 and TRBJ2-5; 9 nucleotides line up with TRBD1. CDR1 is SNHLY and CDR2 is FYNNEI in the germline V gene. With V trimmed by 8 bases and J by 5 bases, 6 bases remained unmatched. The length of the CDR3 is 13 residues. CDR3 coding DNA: TGTGCCAGCCTGACAGGGGGAGGGGAGACCCAGTACTTC. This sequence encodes CASLTGGGETQYF.